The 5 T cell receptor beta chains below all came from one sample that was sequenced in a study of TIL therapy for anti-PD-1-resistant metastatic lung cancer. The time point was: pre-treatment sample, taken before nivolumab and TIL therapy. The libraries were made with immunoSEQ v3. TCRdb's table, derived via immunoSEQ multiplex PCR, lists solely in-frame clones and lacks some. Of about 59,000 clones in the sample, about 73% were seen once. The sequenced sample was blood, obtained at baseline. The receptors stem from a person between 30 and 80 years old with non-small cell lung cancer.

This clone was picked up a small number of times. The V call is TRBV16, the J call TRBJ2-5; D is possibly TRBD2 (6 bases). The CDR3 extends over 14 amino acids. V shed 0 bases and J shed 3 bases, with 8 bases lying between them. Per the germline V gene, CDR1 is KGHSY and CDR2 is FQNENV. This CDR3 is CASSQSTGEETQYF. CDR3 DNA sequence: TGTGCCAGCAGCCAATCTACGGGAGAAGAGACCCAGTACTTC.

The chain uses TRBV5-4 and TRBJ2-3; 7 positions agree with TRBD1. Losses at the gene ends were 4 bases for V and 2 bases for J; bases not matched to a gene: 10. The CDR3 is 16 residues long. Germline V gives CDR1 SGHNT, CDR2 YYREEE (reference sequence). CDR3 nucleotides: TGTGCCAGCAGCGTGGGACAGAGGATAATCACAGATACGCAGTATTTT. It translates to CASSVGQRIITDTQYF.

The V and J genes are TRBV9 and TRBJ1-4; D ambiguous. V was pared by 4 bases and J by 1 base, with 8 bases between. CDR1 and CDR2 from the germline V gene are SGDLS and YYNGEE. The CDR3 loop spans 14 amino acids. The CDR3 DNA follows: TGTGCCAGCAGCCTCTTTGGAACTAATGAAAAACTGTTTTTT. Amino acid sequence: CASSLFGTNEKLFF. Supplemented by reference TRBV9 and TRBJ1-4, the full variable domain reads DSGVTQTPKHLITATGQRVTLRCSPRSGDLSVYWYQQSLDQGLQFLIQYYNGEERAKGNILERFSAQQFPDLHSELNLSSLELGDSALYFCASSLFGTNEKLFFGSGTQLSVL.

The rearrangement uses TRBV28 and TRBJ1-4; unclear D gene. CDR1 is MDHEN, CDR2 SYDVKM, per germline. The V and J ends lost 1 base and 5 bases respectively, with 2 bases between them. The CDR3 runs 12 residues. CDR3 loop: CASSLLNEKLFF. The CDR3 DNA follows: TGTGCCAGCAGTTTATTGAATGAAAAACTGTTTTTT.

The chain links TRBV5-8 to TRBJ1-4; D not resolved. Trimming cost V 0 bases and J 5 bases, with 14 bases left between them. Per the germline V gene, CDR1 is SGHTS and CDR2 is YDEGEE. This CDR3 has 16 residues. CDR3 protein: CASSLVLGRNNEKLFF. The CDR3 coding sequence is TGTGCCAGCAGCTTGGTTTTAGGCAGGAACAATGAAAAACTGTTTTTT.